Below, 16 T cell receptor beta chains from the same sample are listed, as sequenced in a study of cytotoxic CD8 clonotypes in ibrutinib-treated CLL. Generated by immunoSEQ multiplex PCR, the TCRdb table keeps only in-frame clones and is missing some. Of over 200,000 clones in the sample, 75% to 85% were seen once. Sequencing was performed on PBMCs, taken after 12 months of ibrutinib treatment. The receptors originated from a human donor with chronic lymphocytic leukemia.

This sequence joins TRBV11-2 and TRBJ2-3; D might be TRBD2 (5 bases). The germline V gene encodes CDR1 SGHAT and CDR2 FQNNGV. The CDR3 covers 13 residues. Trimming stripped 6 bases from V and 6 bases from J, with 13 bases between. CDR3 region: CASRPAGLDTQYF. CDR3 coding DNA: TGTGCCAGCAGGCCTGCGGGCTTGGATACGCAGTATTTT. Full variable domain (remainder filled in from reference TRBV11-2 and TRBJ2-3): EAGVAQSPRYKIIEKRQSVAFWCNPISGHATLYWYQQILGQGPKLLIQFQNNGVVDDSQLPKDRFSAERLKGVDSTLKIQPAKLEDSAVYLCASRPAGLDTQYFGPGTRLTVL.

The CDR3: CASSLAGTPWQYGYTF. CDR3 nucleotide sequence: TGTGCCAGCAGCCTGGCGGGGACACCCTGGCAGTATGGCTACACCTTC. The chain joins TRBV5-4 to TRBJ1-2; tentatively, D is TRBD1 (6 bases). The CDR3 runs to 16 residues. The germline V gene encodes CDR1 SGHNT and CDR2 YYREEE (reference sequence). The V and J ends lost 4 bases and 5 bases respectively, with 21 bases between them.

V is TRBV7-9 and J is TRBJ2-7, with a possible D match to TRBD2 (5 bases). The CDR3 totals 14 residues. Per the germline V gene, CDR1 is SEHNR and CDR2 is FQNEAQ (reference sequence). Trimming removed 5 bases from V and 3 bases from J, with 14 bases in between. CDR3 nucleotide sequence: TGTGCCAGCAGCCCTACGGGGATCATCTACGAGCAGTACTTC. This encodes CASSPTGIIYEQYF.

This clone has just a few counts. The chain carries TRBV30 and TRBJ1-6; 7 positions agree with TRBD1. Germline CDR1 and CDR2: GTSNPN and SVGIG (reference sequence). V lost 4 bases and J lost 14; bases outside the gene matches: 5. The CDR3 is 11 amino acids. DNA for the CDR3: TGTGCCTGGACACAGGGGCTCACCCTCCACTTT. Translating gives CAWTQGLTLHF.

The chain combines TRBV18 with TRBJ2-5; D might be TRBD1 or TRBD2, each matching 5 bases. V lost 3 bases to trimming and J lost 5 bases, with 13 bases between them. This CDR3 is 14 amino acids long. The germline V gene encodes CDR1 KGHSH and CDR2 LQKENI. The CDR3 region is CASSPGVQGETQYF. CDR3 sequence (DNA): TGTGCCAGCTCACCGGGGGTCCAAGGGGAGACCCAGTACTTC.

The CDR3 nucleotides are TGTGCCAGCAGCCAGGACAACCCCCTCCGGTGGGGGTCGAGCTCCTACGAGCAGTACTTC. Its protein is CASSQDNPLRWGSSSYEQYF. V usage is TRBV14 and J usage is TRBJ2-7; D may correspond to TRBD1 or TRBD2 (5 bases each). This CDR3 region has 20 residues. The germline V and J ends were trimmed by 3 bases and 0 bases, with 27 bases remaining between them. Germline CDR1 reads SGHDN; CDR2 reads FVKESK.

V is TRBV19 and J is TRBJ2-1; 11 bases agree with TRBD2. Trimming took 8 bases from V and 3 from J; bases not matched to a gene: 3. The CDR3 is 14 residues long. Germline V gene sequence: CDR1 LNHDA, CDR2 SQIVND (reference sequence). The CDR3 sequence: CASASGGFYNEQFF. CDR3 bases: TGTGCCAGTGCTAGCGGGGGGTTCTACAATGAGCAGTTCTTC. The variable domain in full, completed from reference TRBV19 and TRBJ2-1, reads DGGITQSPKYLFRKEGQNVTLSCEQNLNHDAMYWYRQDPGQGLRLIYYSQIVNDFQKGDIAEGYSVSREKKESFPLTVTSAQKNPTAFYLCASASGGFYNEQFFGPGTRLTVL.

The J gene is TRBJ2-7, the V gene TRBV6-6; D possibly corresponds to TRBD1 (6 bases). The CDR3 length is 15 residues. Trimming stripped 0 bases from V and 1 base from J, with 10 bases between. The germline V gene encodes CDR1 MNHNY and CDR2 SVGAGI (reference sequence). CDR3 sequence reads: CASSYSKGGSYEQYF. The DNA for the CDR3 is TGTGCCAGCAGTTACTCGAAAGGGGGATCCTACGAGCAGTACTTC.

V usage is TRBV16 and J usage is TRBJ2-7, with TRBD2 identical over 7 bases. The CDR3 has 14 amino acids. J gave up 7 bases and V 5 bases, and 11 bases lay outside the gene matches. In germline, CDR1 is KGHSY, CDR2 FQNENV. The CDR3 sequence is CASSYTGLVSEQYF. Written as DNA, the CDR3 is TGTGCCAGCAGCTATACTGGACTAGTGAGTGAGCAGTACTTC.

V and J are TRBV4-1 and TRBJ1-2; TRBD1 aligns across 7 bases. The junction had 6 bases not matched to a gene; V was cut back by 0 bases and J by 5 bases. The germline V gene has CDR1 MGHRA and CDR2 YSYEKL. This CDR3 has 15 amino acids. The CDR3 DNA reads as TGCGCCAGCAGCCAAGATACAGGGGTGAGTTATGGCTACACCTTC. Translation gives CASSQDTGVSYGYTF.

This chain connects TRBV7-9 to TRBJ2-5, with 12 bases aligning to TRBD2. Trimming removed 8 bases from V and 3 bases from J; junction bases left unmatched: 13. Germline V lookup: CDR1 SEHNR, CDR2 FQNEAQ (reference sequence). The CDR3 sequence is 17 residues long. CDR3 region: CASGASGGAAVEETQYF. The CDR3 DNA reads TGTGCCAGCGGGGCTAGCGGGGGGGCCGCGGTTGAAGAGACCCAGTACTTC.

The chain carries TRBV5-1 and TRBJ2-1; TRBD2 matches at 8 bases. V lost 0 bases, J lost 6 bases, and 5 bases stayed unmatched. The CDR3 totals 15 residues. In germline, CDR1 is SGHRS, CDR2 YFSETQ. The CDR3 here is CASSLGSTSANEQFF. DNA for the CDR3: TGCGCCAGCAGCTTGGGATCGACTAGCGCCAATGAGCAGTTCTTC.

This clone has just a few counts. The chain couples TRBV7-8 to TRBJ2-7; D perhaps matches TRBD2 (5 bases). The CDR3 has 15 amino acids. Germline V lookup: CDR1 SGHVS, CDR2 FQNEAQ. Between the trimmed V and J ends, which lost 1 base and 4 bases, there was a span of 14 bases. CDR3 in DNA: TGTGCCAGCAGCTTAGACCCTACGGGAACTTACGAGCAGTACTTC. This encodes CASSLDPTGTYEQYF.

The chain uses TRBV19 and TRBJ1-2; no definite D call. The CDR3 covers 12 residues. The ends were cut back, 3 bases at V and 2 bases at J, with 4 bases in the middle. CDR1 is LNHDA, CDR2 SQIVND, per germline (reference sequence). CDR3 in DNA: TGTGCCAGTAGTATGGCGAACTATGGCTACACCTTC. Residues: CASSMANYGYTF. The complete variable domain, with remaining parts taken from reference TRBV19 and TRBJ1-2, reads DGGITQSPKYLFRKEGQNVTLSCEQNLNHDAMYWYRQDPGQGLRLIYYSQIVNDFQKGDIAEGYSVSREKKESFPLTVTSAQKNPTAFYLCASSMANYGYTFGSGTRLTVV.

The CDR3 region has the DNA TGCGCCAGCAGCCCGGACAACACGCTCCAGTACTTC. Protein: CASSPDNTLQYF. The rearrangement joins TRBV5-1 to TRBJ2-5; tentatively, D is TRBD1 (5 bases). The CDR3 consists of 12 residues. V lost 4 bases to trimming and J lost 10 bases, with 14 bases between them. CDR1 and CDR2 from the germline V gene are SGHRS and YFSETQ.

The gene calls are TRBV30 and TRBJ1-6; D is uncertain. Looked up from germline, CDR1 is GTSNPN and CDR2 is SVGIG (reference sequence). The CDR3 covers 12 residues. The V gene lost 0 bases and the J gene lost 8 bases, with 5 bases spanning the gap. CDR3 sequence: CAWSVTYSPLHF. The CDR3 DNA reads as TGTGCCTGGAGTGTAACGTATTCACCCCTCCACTTT.